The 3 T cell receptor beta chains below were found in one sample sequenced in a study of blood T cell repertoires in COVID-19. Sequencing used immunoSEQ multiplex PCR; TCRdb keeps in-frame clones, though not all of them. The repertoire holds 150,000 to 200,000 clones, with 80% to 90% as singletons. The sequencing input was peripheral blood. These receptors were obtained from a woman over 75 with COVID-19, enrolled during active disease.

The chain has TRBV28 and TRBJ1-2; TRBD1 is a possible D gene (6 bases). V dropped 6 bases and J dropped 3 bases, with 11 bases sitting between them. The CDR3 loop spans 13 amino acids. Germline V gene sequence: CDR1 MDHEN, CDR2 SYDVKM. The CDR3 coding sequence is TGTGCCAGCAGACAGGGTAGGGACTATGGCTACACCTTC. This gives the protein CASRQGRDYGYTF.

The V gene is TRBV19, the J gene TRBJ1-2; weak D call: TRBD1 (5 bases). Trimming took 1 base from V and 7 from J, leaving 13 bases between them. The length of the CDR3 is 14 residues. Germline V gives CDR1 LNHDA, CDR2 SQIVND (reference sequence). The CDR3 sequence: CASSIGQQRGGYTF. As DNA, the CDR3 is TGTGCCAGTAGTATAGGACAGCAGCGGGGTGGCTACACCTTC.

In DNA, the CDR3 is TGCGCCAGCAGCCCCGGGACTAGCGGATCCTCTGGGGCCAACGTCCTGACTTTC. Its translation: CASSPGTSGSSGANVLTF. The chain links TRBV5-1 to TRBJ2-6, with 11 bases matching TRBD2. The V gene end was trimmed by 4 bases and the J gene end by 0 bases; junction bases not matched to a gene: 6. In germline, CDR1 is SGHRS, CDR2 YFSETQ. The CDR3 spans 18 residues.